Presented here are 5 T cell receptor beta chains from one specimen sequenced in a study of blood T cell repertoires in COVID-19. Sequencing used immunoSEQ multiplex PCR; TCRdb keeps in-frame clones, though not all of them. The data hold more than 95,000 clones, with 80% to 90% observed a single time. Sequencing input: peripheral blood. Receptor source: a man in his fifties or sixties with acute or convalescent COVID-19.

The chain combines TRBV29-1 with TRBJ2-1, with D unclear. CDR3 size: 13 residues. Germline V gene lookup returns CDR1 SQVTM and CDR2 ANQGSEA. Trimming pared 3 bases from V and 2 bases from J, leaving 8 bases between. As DNA, the CDR3 is TGCAGCGTTGATAAGCTAGCCTACAATGAGCAGTTCTTC. Protein: CSVDKLAYNEQFF.

This clone was recorded a few times. CDR3 in amino acids: CASSQRTGGTGANVLTF. The CDR3 nucleotides are TGCGCCAGCAGCCAGAGGACAGGGGGAACTGGGGCCAACGTCCTGACTTTC. The rearrangement uses TRBV4-1 and TRBJ2-6; 10 bases agree with TRBD1. Germline trimming cut 3 bases from V and 2 bases from J; bases unmatched to any gene: 4. Germline values: CDR1 MGHRA, CDR2 YSYEKL. The length of the CDR3 is 17 residues.

J is TRBJ2-1 and V is TRBV7-6; D gene ambiguous. CDR3 length equals 14 residues. Germline values: CDR1 SGHVS, CDR2 FNYEAQ. Trimming took 1 base from V and 5 from J, leaving 9 bases between them. CDR3 in amino acids: CASSLVHSDNEQFF. The CDR3 DNA follows: TGTGCCAGCAGCTTAGTTCACTCTGACAATGAGCAGTTCTTC.

The gene calls are TRBV5-8 and TRBJ2-2; 7 bases align to TRBD2. Germline V gene sequence: CDR1 SGHTS, CDR2 YDEGEE. Losses at the gene ends were 0 bases for V and 10 bases for J; bases not matched to a gene: 9. This CDR3 comprises 15 residues. CDR3 amino acids: CASSLGGGDVEELFF. DNA of the CDR3: TGTGCCAGCAGCTTGGGCGGGGGTGATGTCGAGGAGCTGTTTTTT. Using reference TRBV5-8 and TRBJ2-2 for the parts outside the CDR3, the full variable domain is EAGVTQSPTHLIKTRGQQATLRCSPISGHTSVYWYQQALGLGLQFLLWYDEGEERNRGNFPPRFSGRQFPNYSSELNVNALELEDSALYLCASSLGGGDVEELFFGEGSRLTVL.

This chain links TRBV7-2 with TRBJ2-2; TRBD1 matches at 7 bases. Germline V lookup: CDR1 SGHTA, CDR2 FQGNSA. This CDR3 is built from 14 residues. With 8 bases clipped from V and 0 bases from J, the junction kept 3 bases outside the gene matches. The CDR3 reads CASRQGPNTGELFF. In DNA form, the CDR3 reads TGTGCCAGCCGACAGGGACCGAACACCGGGGAGCTGTTTTTT.